This TCR beta chain came from a study of blood T cell repertoires in COVID-19. About the research overall: In each case, the material was cDNA or gDNA derived from T cells, B-cell-depleted T cells, or PBMCs.

In the source study's methods: Amplification from reference gene primers served as the basis for estimated nucleated cell counts. Using immunoSEQ multiplex PCR, the repertoire was profiled, and TCRdb retains in-frame clones only, with some absent. V and J calls and clone size are copied from that table; D and trimming were computed from the DNA. This sample carries 250,000 to 300,000 clones, 82% of them seen once, and the ten largest clones take less than 4%. V was cut by 0 bases and J by 3 bases, with 18 bases left in between. The CDR3 is 18 amino acids. From germline, CDR1 is SGHDN and CDR2 FVKESK.

The chain recombines TRBV14 with TRBJ2-1, with a tentative D call TRBD2 (6 bases). The receptor was isolated from a woman aged 18-29 years with acute or convalescent COVID-19. The sequenced sample consisted of peripheral blood. CDR3 region: CASSQDWGVGSGYNEQFF. DNA for the CDR3: TGTGCCAGCAGCCAAGATTGGGGGGTGGGTAGCGGCTACAATGAGCAGTTCTTC.